Below, 20 T cell receptor beta chains from the same sample are listed, as sequenced in a study of T cell responses to AZD1222 COVID-19 vaccine. Sequenced by immunoSEQ multiplex PCR; TCRdb stores in-frame clones only, minus some. In the table there are approximately 100,000 clones, more than 85% of which are singletons. The source was peripheral blood, collected on day 0 of AZD1222 vaccination. Source of these receptors: an adult in good health.

V and J are TRBV19 and TRBJ2-3; D remains unclear. The CDR3 is 11 residues long. The germline V gene has CDR1 LNHDA and CDR2 SQIVND (reference sequence). The germline V and J ends were trimmed by 3 bases and 2 bases, with 0 bases remaining between them. In nucleotides, the CDR3 is TGTGCCAGTAGTATCACAGATACGCAGTATTTT. Its translation is CASSITDTQYF. The variable domain in full, with the rest retrieved from reference TRBV19 and TRBJ2-3, is DGGITQSPKYLFRKEGQNVTLSCEQNLNHDAMYWYRQDPGQGLRLIYYSQIVNDFQKGDIAEGYSVSREKKESFPLTVTSAQKNPTAFYLCASSITDTQYFGPGTRLTVL.

This chain connects TRBV6-5 to TRBJ1-4; 8 positions match TRBD1. V lost 7 bases and J lost 2; bases outside the gene matches: 6. The CDR3 contains 15 residues. Germline CDR1 MNHEY, CDR2 SVGAGI. The CDR3, as DNA: TGTGCCAGCACTGCAGGGGGCGGCACTAATGAAAAACTGTTTTTT. It specifies CASTAGGGTNEKLFF.

The chain joins TRBV27 to TRBJ2-1, with 9 nucleotides matching TRBD1. This CDR3 region has 14 residues. V lost 6 bases and J lost 3; bases outside the gene matches: 3. Germline V lookup: CDR1 MNHEY, CDR2 SMNVEV (reference sequence). The DNA of the CDR3 is TGTGCCAGCAGGCCGACAGGGGGCTACAATGAGCAGTTCTTC. Protein product: CASRPTGGYNEQFF.

This chain links TRBV7-6 with TRBJ1-3; D call uncertain. CDR1 SGHVS and CDR2 FNYEAQ come from the germline V gene. V dropped 1 base and J dropped 0 bases, with 13 bases sitting between them. The CDR3 loop spans 17 amino acids. CDR3 coding DNA: TGTGCCAGCAGCTTAGGTGCGGCTAAGAGCTCTGGAAACACCATATATTTT. Translated: CASSLGAAKSSGNTIYF.

The J gene is TRBJ2-7, the V gene TRBV4-3, with unresolved D. CDR1 is LGHNA and CDR2 is YSLEER in the germline V gene. Trimming left V 4 bases short and J 0 bases short, with 10 bases between. There are 14 residues in the CDR3. The CDR3 DNA follows: TGCGCCAGCAGCCCCTCCCGGGTCTCCTACGAGCAGTACTTC. Translating gives CASSPSRVSYEQYF.

The J gene is TRBJ2-3, the V gene TRBV5-4, with D perhaps assigned TRBD1 or TRBD2 (5 bases each). CDR1 and CDR2 (germline): SGHNT, YYREEE (reference sequence). Trimming shortened V by 7 bases and J by 0 bases, and 15 bases separated the two germline ends. The length of the CDR3 is 15 residues. CDR3 DNA sequence: TGTGCCAGCGGGGCAGGGAGACCTAGCACAGATACGCAGTATTTT. The encoded protein is CASGAGRPSTDTQYF.

This rearrangement joins TRBV5-1 to TRBJ1-4, with unresolved D. CDR3 size: 13 residues. Germline V gives CDR1 SGHRS, CDR2 YFSETQ. The V gene lost 0 bases and the J gene lost 5 bases, with 5 bases spanning the gap. CDR3 sequence reads: CASSLAGNEKLFF. In DNA, the CDR3 is TGCGCCAGCAGCTTGGCGGGGAATGAAAAACTGTTTTTT.

The chain has TRBV19 and TRBJ1-5; no firm D call. The CDR3 runs to 13 residues. Trimming pared 5 bases from V and 0 bases from J, leaving 5 bases between. Germline loops: CDR1 LNHDA, CDR2 SQIVND (reference sequence). The CDR3 region is CASSFASNQPQHF. In nucleotides, the CDR3 is TGTGCCAGTAGTTTTGCTAGCAATCAGCCCCAGCATTTT. Using reference TRBV19 and TRBJ1-5 for the parts outside the CDR3, the full variable domain is DGGITQSPKYLFRKEGQNVTLSCEQNLNHDAMYWYRQDPGQGLRLIYYSQIVNDFQKGDIAEGYSVSREKKESFPLTVTSAQKNPTAFYLCASSFASNQPQHFGDGTRLSIL.

This clone has more than one count but fewer than ten. This chain links TRBV11-2 with TRBJ2-3, with D possibly TRBD2 on 7 matching bases. From germline, CDR1 is SGHAT and CDR2 FQNNGV. CDR3 length equals 15 residues. The V gene lost 4 bases and the J gene lost 6 bases, with 17 bases spanning the gap. In nucleotides, the CDR3 is TGTGCCAGCAGCTCCCCGGGGGGCGCAGGGGATACGCAGTATTTT. Its protein product is CASSSPGGAGDTQYF. Using reference TRBV11-2 and TRBJ2-3 for the parts outside the CDR3, the full variable domain is EAGVAQSPRYKIIEKRQSVAFWCNPISGHATLYWYQQILGQGPKLLIQFQNNGVVDDSQLPKDRFSAERLKGVDSTLKIQPAKLEDSAVYLCASSSPGGAGDTQYFGPGTRLTVL.

The V gene is TRBV18, the J gene TRBJ2-7; TRBD2 is a possible D gene (5 bases). The V gene's germline CDR1 is KGHSH and CDR2 LQKENI. The CDR3 spans 15 residues. V lost 2 bases and J 7 bases, leaving 18 bases between the germline ends. CDR3 amino acids: CASSPGLSHPGEQYF. CDR3 coding DNA: TGTGCCAGCTCACCAGGACTGTCTCACCCGGGGGAGCAGTACTTC.

The V and J genes are TRBV7-9 and TRBJ2-5; 14 nucleotides match TRBD2. The CDR3 runs to 16 residues. CDR1 is SEHNR, CDR2 FQNEAQ, per germline (reference sequence). V was clipped by 5 bases and J by 4 bases; unmatched bases: 6. DNA for the CDR3: TGTGCCAGCAGCGAACCCGGGACTAGCGGGAGAGAGACCCAGTACTTC. Amino acids: CASSEPGTSGRETQYF.

The chain is built from TRBV7-3 and TRBJ1-1, with D possibly being TRBD1 (6 bases). Trimming pared 6 bases from V and 4 bases from J, leaving 9 bases between. Per germline, CDR1 SGHTA and CDR2 FQGTGA. This CDR3 is 12 amino acids long. The CDR3 DNA is TGTGCCAGCAGTGAAGGGGGCACTGAAGCTTTCTTT. It translates to CASSEGGTEAFF.

The chain uses TRBV7-9 and TRBJ2-1; the D gene is possibly TRBD1 (5 bases). Trimming took off 5 bases at V and 8 bases at J, with 10 bases between the two ends. CDR1 and CDR2 (germline): SEHNR, FQNEAQ (reference sequence). This CDR3 is built from 12 residues. The CDR3 loop reads CASSPQGHEQFF. In DNA, the CDR3 is TGTGCCAGCAGCCCCCAGGGTCATGAGCAGTTCTTC.

The rearrangement links TRBV6-2 or TRBV6-3 to TRBJ2-6, with 7 bases lining up with TRBD1. Germline V gene sequence: CDR1 MNHEY, CDR2 SVGEGT. This CDR3 has 21 amino acids. V lost 0 bases, J lost 0 bases, and 14 bases stayed unmatched. The CDR3: CASSYSSSTGHPYSGANVLTF. The CDR3 nucleotides are TGTGCCAGCAGTTACTCTTCCTCGACAGGGCACCCGTACTCTGGGGCCAACGTCCTGACTTTC.

This chain uses TRBV29-1 with TRBJ1-3; possible D gene TRBD1, 5 bases. This CDR3 contains 12 residues. V was trimmed by 5 bases and J by 9 bases, leaving 14 bases between them. Germline-derived CDR1 and CDR2 are SQVTM and ANQGSEA. CDR3 nucleotides: TGCAGCGTTATGGGGGATTGGGGCACCATATATTTT. Translating gives CSVMGDWGTIYF.

The V gene is TRBV27, the J gene TRBJ2-7; a weak D match, TRBD2 (5 bases). Germline CDR1 MNHEY, CDR2 SMNVEV (reference sequence). V gave up 1 base and J gave up 3 bases, with 13 bases separating them. This CDR3 region has 15 residues. The CDR3 region is CASSLFGRGGYEQYF. For the CDR3, the DNA is TGTGCCAGCAGTTTATTTGGGCGAGGAGGCTACGAGCAGTACTTC.

This chain joins TRBV7-9 and TRBJ2-7; possibly TRBD1 for D (5 bases). The CDR3 has 14 residues. Germline V gene data show CDR1 as SEHNR and CDR2 as FQNEAQ (reference sequence). V gave up 5 bases and J gave up 5 bases, with 16 bases separating them. This CDR3 is CASSMDTWWDEQYF. CDR3 nucleotide sequence: TGTGCCAGCAGCATGGACACCTGGTGGGACGAGCAGTACTTC.

V is TRBV12-3 or TRBV12-4 and J is TRBJ2-3; D unclear. The CDR3 runs to 11 residues. V was shortened by 7 bases and J by 5 bases, with 7 bases between the two germline ends. CDR3 in DNA: TGTGCCAGCATGATAGGAGATACGCAGTATTTT. Amino acids: CASMIGDTQYF.

The chain joins TRBV7-3 to TRBJ1-4; D unresolved. The CDR3 contains 15 residues. With 5 bases removed from V and 0 bases from J, the gap between germline ends came to 10 bases. In germline, CDR1 is SGHTA, CDR2 FQGTGA. CDR3 DNA sequence: TGTGCCAGCAGCCCTACGGGATCAACTAATGAAAAACTGTTTTTT. Protein sequence: CASSPTGSTNEKLFF.

The chain is built from TRBV7-8 and TRBJ2-7, with D possibly being TRBD1 or TRBD2 (5 bases each). CDR1 and CDR2 from the germline V gene are SGHVS and FQNEAQ. Trimming pared 5 bases from V and 3 bases from J, leaving 11 bases between. CDR3 length: 13 residues. The CDR3 nucleotides read TGTGCCAGCAGCACATGGGACGGCTACGAGCAGTACTTC. Translated, it gives CASSTWDGYEQYF.